This T cell receptor (beta chain) is from a study of blood T cells in healthy people across ages. Only a few counts were recorded for this clonotype. What it binds is unknown. V was cut by 2 bases and J by 1 base, with 8 bases left in between. This CDR3 region has 14 residues. Overall study findings and caveats: Compared with aged donors, long-lived donors showed fewer expanded clones, suggesting selection.

The authors ran a second PCR of roughly 6 to 12 cycles using a sample-barcoded 5' primer and a J-beta primer mix. With 12 random nucleotides, a template-switch adaptor tagged each individual cDNA molecule. TCRdb fed the 5' RACE reads into MiXCR, producing one record per CDR3 protein. The table records some 710,000 distinct CDR3 sequences, around a fifth of them present only once. Around 10 milliliters of peripheral blood were drawn from each donor. Isolating PBMCs gave at least 6 million of these cells per sample. Specimen: blood. This chain uses TRBV12-3 or TRBV12-4 with TRBJ1-1; D gene uncertain. This clonotype was obtained from a man in his 70s in good health. CDR3 loop: CASSLFLGNTEAFF. CDR3 coding DNA: TGTGCCAGCAGTTTATTCTTGGGGAACACTGAAGCTTTCTTT.